This entry lists 24 T cell receptor beta chains sequenced from one sample in a study of cytomegalovirus exposure and HLA in healthy donors. The primer mix had 60 Vbeta and 13 Jbeta primers. The table came from immunoSEQ multiplex PCR; TCRdb's copy has only in-frame clones and leaves some out. The table lists 110,000 or so clones, 74% of them singletons. The source material was PBMCs. These receptors came from a middle-aged woman in good health and CMV-seropositive.

The sample holds a few counts of this clone. This rearrangement joins TRBV19 to TRBJ2-6; 8 nucleotides match TRBD2. CDR3 length equals 15 residues. The V gene end was trimmed by 3 bases and the J gene end by 2 bases; junction bases not matched to a gene: 0. Germline CDR1 is LNHDA and CDR2 is SQIVND (reference sequence). As DNA, the CDR3 is TGTGCCAGTAGTATGCGGGGGGCTGGGGCCAACGTCCTGACTTTC. It yields the protein CASSMRGAGANVLTF.

The CDR3 sequence is CASSDPGFASRGYTF. CDR3 in DNA: TGTGCCAGCAGTGATCCAGGGTTTGCCTCTCGGGGCTACACCTTC. V gene TRBV2 combines with J gene TRBJ1-2, with D tentatively TRBD1 (5 bases). The V gene lost 3 bases and the J gene lost 8 bases, with 19 bases spanning the gap. Germline CDR1 is SNHLY and CDR2 is FYNNEI. The CDR3 is 15 amino acids.

CDR3 residues: CASSRTSGSYEQYF. CDR3 in DNA: TGTGCCAGCAGTAGGACTAGCGGGTCCTACGAGCAGTACTTC. The chain carries TRBV6-6 and TRBJ2-7; 11 bases line up with TRBD2. Trimming removed 5 bases from V and 1 base from J; junction bases left unmatched: 1. This CDR3 comprises 14 residues. Germline V gives CDR1 MNHNY, CDR2 SVGAGI (reference sequence).

The chain links TRBV6-5 to TRBJ2-7; possibly TRBD1 for D (5 bases). In germline, CDR1 is MNHEY, CDR2 SVGAGI. The V and J ends lost 5 bases and 4 bases respectively, with 15 bases between them. CDR3 length: 14 amino acids. Here the CDR3 reads CASSEIYGAYEQYF. CDR3 nucleotide sequence: TGTGCCAGCAGTGAAATATATGGGGCGTACGAGCAGTACTTC.

The gene calls are TRBV4-2 and TRBJ2-1, with 11 bases matching TRBD2. This CDR3 is built from 17 residues. The V gene's germline CDR1 is LGHNA and CDR2 YNFKEQ. The trim removed 0 bases at V and 8 bases at J, leaving 9 bases unmatched. In nucleotides, the CDR3 is TGTGCCAGCAGCCAAGATACTAGCGGGGGCCCTTACGATGAGCAGTTCTTC. Residues: CASSQDTSGGPYDEQFF.

V gene TRBV5-4 combines with J gene TRBJ1-1, with D hard to call. Germline-derived CDR1 and CDR2 are SGHNT and YYREEE (reference sequence). The length of the CDR3 is 13 residues. The germline V and J ends were trimmed by 4 bases and 3 bases, with 10 bases remaining between them. CDR3 sequence (DNA): TGTGCCAGCAGCCCCATGCGAGACACTGAAGCTTTCTTT. This codes for CASSPMRDTEAFF.

The chain has TRBV15 and TRBJ2-2, with 10 bases fitting TRBD2. V gave up 0 bases and J gave up 2 bases; unmatched junction bases: 3. The CDR3 extends over 17 amino acids. Looked up from germline, CDR1 is LNHNV and CDR2 is YYDKDF (reference sequence). CDR3 coding DNA: TGTGCCACCAGCAGAGACTTAGCGGGAGGCAACACCGGGGAGCTGTTTTTT. Translating it yields CATSRDLAGGNTGELFF.

This clone was observed a few times. The chain recombines TRBV7-2 with TRBJ1-1; D gene ambiguous. The CDR3 is 11 residues long. Trimming removed 5 bases at V and 6 bases at J, with 7 bases between. Germline V lookup: CDR1 SGHTA, CDR2 FQGNSA. The CDR3 bases are TGTGCCAGCAGCCTGCGGGCTGAAGCTTTCTTT. Residues: CASSLRAEAFF.

V and J are TRBV19 and TRBJ2-7; 9 bases are shared with TRBD1. Per germline, CDR1 LNHDA and CDR2 SQIVND (reference sequence). The CDR3 is 15 residues long. Trimming cost V 3 bases and J 2 bases; bases outside gene matches: 5. The CDR3 here is CASSIGQGMAYEQYF. CDR3 nucleotides: TGTGCCAGTAGTATTGGACAGGGGATGGCCTACGAGCAGTACTTC. Full variable domain (outside the CDR3, taken from reference TRBV19 and TRBJ2-7): DGGITQSPKYLFRKEGQNVTLSCEQNLNHDAMYWYRQDPGQGLRLIYYSQIVNDFQKGDIAEGYSVSREKKESFPLTVTSAQKNPTAFYLCASSIGQGMAYEQYFGPGTRLTVT.

The CDR3 DNA follows: TGCGCCAGCAGCCAGGGAGAAGAGCAGTACTTC. The encoded protein is CASSQGEEQYF. This rearrangement joins TRBV4-1 to TRBJ2-7; the D gene is possibly TRBD2 (5 bases). Between the trimmed V and J ends, which lost 3 bases and 7 bases, there was a span of 7 bases. The CDR3 runs 11 residues. CDR1 MGHRA and CDR2 YSYEKL come from the germline V gene.

The V call is TRBV7-6, the J call TRBJ2-6; D might be TRBD1 (6 bases). This CDR3 region has 15 residues. In germline, CDR1 is SGHVS, CDR2 FNYEAQ. Trimming took off 6 bases at V and 4 bases at J, with 13 bases between the two ends. The CDR3 DNA is TGTGCCAGCAGGCCACAGGGAGCCGGGGCCAACGTCCTGACTTTC. Its protein is CASRPQGAGANVLTF.

The CDR3, as DNA: TGTGCCAGCAGGCCCCGAGGTTACAATCAGCCCCAGCATTTT. Translation gives CASRPRGYNQPQHF. The chain combines TRBV28 with TRBJ1-5; D gene ambiguous. The V and J ends lost 6 bases and 3 bases respectively, with 12 bases between them. The CDR3 runs 14 residues. Germline CDR1 MDHEN, CDR2 SYDVKM.

V is TRBV4-1 and J is TRBJ2-3; TRBD2 matches at 13 bases. Germline CDR1 is MGHRA and CDR2 is YSYEKL. CDR3 length: 17 amino acids. V lost 3 bases and J lost 8; bases outside the gene matches: 11. CDR3 DNA: TGCGCCAGCAGCCAGGTTACTAGCGGGAGGGCCGCTGGTACGCAGTATTTT. Encoded protein: CASSQVTSGRAAGTQYF.

The chain uses TRBV7-8 and TRBJ1-5; TRBD1 might be the D (6 bases). The ends were cut back, 5 bases at V and 0 bases at J, with 14 bases in the middle. CDR3 length: 16 residues. Germline V gene sequence: CDR1 SGHVS, CDR2 FQNEAQ. The CDR3 region is CASSVGTWNSNQPQHF. The CDR3 nucleotides read TGTGCCAGCAGCGTCGGGACATGGAATAGCAATCAGCCCCAGCATTTT. The full variable domain, its missing parts supplied by reference TRBV7-8 and TRBJ1-5, is GAGVSQSPRYKVAKRGQDVALRCDPISGHVSLFWYQQALGQGPEFLTYFQNEAQLDKSGLPSDRFFAERPEGSVSTLKIQRTQQEDSAVYLCASSVGTWNSNQPQHFGDGTRLSIL.

This sequence joins TRBV11-3 and TRBJ2-1; 7 nucleotides match TRBD1. The ends lost 2 bases at V and 10 bases at J; junction bases unmatched: 8. Germline CDR1 reads SGHNT; CDR2 reads YENEEA. The length of the CDR3 is 14 residues. DNA for the CDR3: TGTGCCAGCAGCTTATTAGACAGGGCTGGAGAGCAGTTCTTC. It specifies CASSLLDRAGEQFF.

This clone was detected once. The V call is TRBV7-2, the J call TRBJ2-1; 8 nucleotides match TRBD2. V dropped 3 bases and J dropped 2; count of bases not matched to a gene: 6. This CDR3 has 16 residues. Germline lookup yields CDR1 SGHTA and CDR2 FQGNSA. CDR3 sequence reads: CASSFGLARTYNEQFF. In DNA form, the CDR3 reads TGTGCCAGCAGCTTCGGACTAGCTCGAACCTACAATGAGCAGTTCTTC. The whole variable domain, remainder taken from reference TRBV7-2 and TRBJ2-1, is GAGVSQSPSNKVTEKGKDVELRCDPISGHTALYWYRQSLGQGLEFLIYFQGNSAPDKSGLPSDRFSAERTGGSVSTLTIQRTQQEDSAVYLCASSFGLARTYNEQFFGPGTRLTVL.

V gene TRBV7-2 combines with J gene TRBJ1-2; D is unresolved. The germline V gene encodes CDR1 SGHTA and CDR2 FQGNSA. V was clipped by 7 bases and J by 5 bases, with 11 bases between them. This CDR3 is built from 12 residues. For the CDR3, the DNA is TGTGCCAGCATCGCGGAGGGTTATGGCTACACCTTC. Translated: CASIAEGYGYTF.

The chain is built from TRBV28 and TRBJ2-3; TRBD2 matches at 10 bases. The CDR3 has 18 amino acids. Germline loops: CDR1 MDHEN, CDR2 SYDVKM. Trimming at V came to 6 bases and at J to 5 bases, leaving 17 bases not matched to a gene. CDR3 protein: CASRPPPLLAGFQDTQYF. DNA of the CDR3: TGTGCCAGCAGACCACCACCACTACTAGCGGGATTTCAAGATACGCAGTATTTT.

This chain joins TRBV13 and TRBJ2-2; D gene uncertain. The germline V gene has CDR1 PRHDT and CDR2 FYEKMQ (reference sequence). CDR3 length: 12 residues. Trimming removed 7 bases at V and 6 bases at J, with 9 bases between. The CDR3 coding sequence is TGTGCCAGCACTCGAGGCCCCGGGGAGCTGTTTTTT. This gives the protein CASTRGPGELFF. Full variable domain (remainder filled in from reference TRBV13 and TRBJ2-2): AAGVIQSPRHLIKEKRETATLKCYPIPRHDTVYWYQQGPGQDPQFLISFYEKMQSDKGSIPDRFSAQQFSDYHSELNMSSLELGDSALYFCASTRGPGELFFGEGSRLTVL.

The chain employs TRBV5-7 and TRBJ2-1; the D gene is possibly TRBD2 (5 bases). Being an ORF, TRBV5-7 has a function that is uncertain. This CDR3 is 15 amino acids long. The ends were cut back, 6 bases at V and 4 bases at J, with 17 bases in the middle. The DNA for the CDR3 is TGTGCCAGCAACCTTGAGAGGGAACGGTACAATGAGCAGTTCTTC. Translating it yields CASNLERERYNEQFF.

The table lists this clone with a few counts. The chain links TRBV7-2 to TRBJ2-7; 12 positions agree with TRBD2. The CDR3 is made up of 15 amino acids. Unmatched junction bases numbered 6, after V lost 6 bases and J lost 3 bases. CDR1 is SGHTA, CDR2 FQGNSA, per germline. In nucleotides, the CDR3 is TGTGCCAGCAGTCGACTAGCGGGAGCCGACTACGAGCAGTACTTC. Protein product: CASSRLAGADYEQYF.

This clone has more than one count but fewer than ten. V is TRBV7-3 and J is TRBJ2-3, with 9 bases matching TRBD2. The CDR3 has 14 amino acids. The trim removed 5 bases at V and 3 bases at J, leaving 3 bases unmatched. Germline CDR1 is SGHTA and CDR2 is FQGTGA. The CDR3 DNA reads TGTGCCAGCAGCCCGCTAGCGGGGACAGATACGCAGTATTTT. This encodes CASSPLAGTDTQYF.

This clone was picked up a small number of times. The rearrangement joins TRBV9 to TRBJ2-5; 11 bases align to TRBD2. Germline V lookup: CDR1 SGDLS, CDR2 YYNGEE. The CDR3 is 16 amino acids. V lost 2 bases and J lost 5; bases outside the gene matches: 8. The CDR3 loop is CASSVGSGGAAETQYF. The CDR3 DNA is TGTGCCAGCAGCGTCGGTAGCGGGGGGGCCGCGGAGACCCAGTACTTC. Complete variable domain (other parts from reference TRBV9 and TRBJ2-5): DSGVTQTPKHLITATGQRVTLRCSPRSGDLSVYWYQQSLDQGLQFLIQYYNGEERAKGNILERFSAQQFPDLHSELNLSSLELGDSALYFCASSVGSGGAAETQYFGPGTRLLVL.

The genes are TRBV7-3 and TRBJ2-1; weak D call: TRBD1 (5 bases). Germline assignment: CDR1 SGHTA and CDR2 FQGTGA. V lost 5 bases and J 5 bases, leaving 16 bases between the germline ends. CDR3 length: 15 residues. CDR3 amino acids: CASSHWGQTDNEQFF. CDR3 in DNA: TGTGCCAGCAGCCACTGGGGCCAGACCGACAATGAGCAGTTCTTC.